This entry concerns a single TCR beta chain. The antigen remains unidentified. The CDR3 has 15 residues. Looked up from germline, CDR1 is LNHDA and CDR2 is SQIVND (reference sequence). The V gene end was trimmed by 6 bases and the J gene end by 4 bases; junction bases not matched to a gene: 3. This entry comes from a study of cytomegalovirus exposure and HLA in healthy donors. Notes on the study in general: Researchers counted roughly 150 TCR beta chains as cytomegalovirus-associated.

13 Jbeta primers and 60 Vbeta primers were used for the PCR. Assay: immunoSEQ multiplex PCR; the TCRdb copy retains only in-frame clones and omits some. The sample records some 120,000 clones, roughly 68% being singletons. This rearrangement joins TRBV19 to TRBJ2-1, with 13 bases fitting TRBD2. The sample was PBMCs. The TCR was taken from a woman aged 25 to 45 in good health and CMV-seronegative. The CDR3 nucleotides are TGTGCCAGTAGCGGGACTAGCGGGACTTACAATGAGCAGTTCTTC. Residues: CASSGTSGTYNEQFF.